This T cell receptor beta chain appears in the sequencing data of a study of post-analysis software for immune sequencing data (dated by TCRdb to between 2015 and 2017). About the study as a whole: Relapsing-remitting, secondary progressive and progressive-relapsing multiple sclerosis were recorded as disease courses, and subtype annotation was lacking for some patients. Patient repertoires were compared against ten to eleven previously published healthy control repertoires from donors aged about 6 to 26 years. A subset of samples was prepared in parallel using single-end sample barcoding, then pooled and co-amplified after Illumina adapter ligation. The paper as a whole reports these results and caveats: Direct clustering with F measure showed strong co-clustering of samples prepared in the same batch, prompting a batch-effect correction. Compared with controls, multiple sclerosis patients had significantly lower normalized Chao1 diversity, a finding suggesting substantial peripheral T-cell clonal expansion. The control group was slightly older than the multiple sclerosis patient group.

The receptor library was made with PCR. Sequencing took place on an Illumina HiSeq 2500. To reduce PCR and sequencing biases, unique molecular identifiers were built into the TCR beta cDNA libraries. Every 1 to 10 million input T cells yielded 500,000 or so cDNA molecules, meaning each molecule approximated one T cell. Patient libraries were prepared and sequenced with the same protocol used for the earlier healthy control dataset. Samples belonging to the same batch were prepared together, multiplexed and sequenced on a shared HiSeq lane. In the authors' own workflow: MIGEC handled the raw barcoded reads, throwing out single-read molecular identifier groups before consensus assembly and CDR3 extraction. VDJtools was used for post-analysis of the clonotype tables, and diversity was normalized by down-sampling every dataset to the size of the smallest sample. Repertoire overlap clustering matched CDR3 amino acid but not nucleotide sequences to correct batch-related cross-sample contamination. TCRdb ran its own pipeline on the public reads, namely fastp trimming at Q25 and MiXCR clone calling, and kept in-frame beta chains. All rows with the same CDR3 protein become a single entry with the most common DNA and genes. The V and J calls were determined by TCRdb, not by the authors. The sample yields a few hundred thousand distinct CDR3 sequences; about 40% were counted once. The ten largest clones take up approximately 4.6% of the sample.

This clonotype was seen repeatedly, ten times or more. Its antigen remains undetermined. The junction and the germline gene differ at one end; a read error may be behind it. TCR beta repertoires were profiled from peripheral blood of roughly 13 young patients with multiple sclerosis to demonstrate the VDJtools post-analysis software. Multiple sclerosis patients were children and adolescents aged about 6 to 17 years. The sequencing sample was made of blood. This TCR was sampled from a girl between 10 and 17 years old with multiple sclerosis.

The CDR3 region has the sequence CASSLARETQYF. The base sequence is TGCGCCAGCAGCTTGGCCAGAGAGACCCAGTACTTC. The chain is encoded by TRBV7-2 joined to TRBJ2-5, with the D gene call left open. CDR1 and CDR2 are read off the germline V gene as SGHTA and FQGNSA. Reading from cysteine to phenylalanine, the CDR3 counts 12 amino acids. The read is trimmed to its CDR3 DNA, 36 bases read in frame from base 1. Here the CDR3 is joined to the reference TRBV7-2 and TRBJ2-5 genes, and the full variable domain is: GAGVSQSPSNKVTEKGKDVELRCDPISGHTALYWYRQSLGQGLEFLIYFQGNSAPDKSGLPSDRFSAERTGGSVSTLTIQRTQQEDSAVYLCASSLARETQYFGPGTRLLVL.